A single sample gave rise to the 18 T cell receptor beta chains below, sequenced in a study of blood T cells in healthy people across ages. Sample-barcoded 5' priming and a J-beta primer mix drove a second PCR of about 6 to 12 cycles. TCRdb reanalysed the 5' RACE reads using MiXCR and keeps one entry per CDR3 protein. The sample has 650,000 to 800,000 distinct CDR3 sequences; over 40% are singletons. Sample: blood. The receptors here all came from a woman older than 75 in good health.

This clonotype turned up a few times. J is TRBJ2-1 and V is TRBV6-2 or TRBV6-3; the match to TRBD2 covers 8 bases. The CDR3 spans 16 residues. Germline V gene lookup returns CDR1 MNHEY and CDR2 SVGEGT. V lost 2 bases, J lost 3 bases, and 6 bases stayed unmatched. The CDR3 region is CASSYTAGENYNEQFF. CDR3 DNA: TGTGCCAGCAGTTACACAGCGGGGGAAAACTACAATGAGCAGTTCTTC.

For this clonotype: It may be a read error: a sequence one base away is much more abundant. This sequence joins TRBV12-3 or TRBV12-4 and TRBJ2-7; D unresolved. V lost 7 bases and J lost 0, with 16 bases in between. This CDR3 comprises 15 residues. CDR3 amino acids: CASNGRRVRSYEQYF. The CDR3 DNA reads TGTGCCAGCAATGGGCGACGGGTGCGCTCCTACGAGCAGTACTTC.

The V gene is TRBV15, the J gene TRBJ2-7; D gene unclear. Germline V gene data show CDR1 as LNHNV and CDR2 as YYDKDF (reference sequence). V lost 0 bases and J 4 bases, leaving 7 bases between the germline ends. CDR3 length: 13 residues. The CDR3 reads CATSRDLGYEQYF. For the CDR3, the DNA is TGTGCCACCAGCAGAGATCTGGGGTACGAGCAGTACTTC.

This clonotype has just one count. A much larger clone differs by one base, so this may be a read error. The chain joins TRBV4-2 to TRBJ2-1; 7 nucleotides agree with TRBD2. The CDR3 runs 17 residues. CDR1 LGHNA and CDR2 YNFKEQ come from the germline V gene. CDR3 DNA sequence: TGTGTCAGCAGCCAAGTGAGAGGGGCTAGCGGTTGGAATGAGCAGTTCTTC. Its protein is CVSSQVRGASGWNEQFF.

This clonotype was observed many times. The CDR3 DNA reads as TGTGCCAGCAGCGCCGGGACTTCTTACAATGAGCAGTTCTTC. Amino acids: CASSAGTSYNEQFF. V gene TRBV7-2 combines with J gene TRBJ2-1, with a tentative D call TRBD2 (6 bases). CDR1 is SGHTA and CDR2 is FQGNSA in the germline V gene. V was pared by 5 bases and J by 4 bases, with 12 bases between. The CDR3 is 14 amino acids.

V gene TRBV19 combines with J gene TRBJ1-5; D gene ambiguous. The V gene's germline CDR1 is LNHDA and CDR2 SQIVND (reference sequence). Trimming took off 6 bases at V and 0 bases at J, with 6 bases between the two ends. This CDR3 is built from 13 residues. The CDR3 region is CASSQTSNQPQHF. The CDR3 DNA is TGTGCCAGTAGCCAAACTAGCAATCAGCCCCAGCATTTT.

The chain is built from TRBV7-2 and TRBJ2-1; a weak D match, TRBD2 (7 bases). The J call may be wrong; the DNA end is better matched by TRBJ2-7. Per germline, CDR1 SGHTA and CDR2 FQGNSA. The length of the CDR3 is 17 residues. The CDR3 coding sequence is TGTGCCAGCAGCTTAGCCGAGGGGGGGAACTCCTACAATGAGCAGTACTTC. This codes for CASSLAEGGNSYNEQYF.

The chain is built from TRBV6-5 and TRBJ2-7, with 8 bases aligning to TRBD1. CDR1 MNHEY and CDR2 SVGAGI come from the germline V gene. This CDR3 contains 16 residues. V was clipped by 1 base and J by 2 bases; unmatched bases: 7. The CDR3 sequence is CASSYFSTGAAYEQYF. The CDR3 DNA reads TGTGCCAGCAGTTACTTCTCGACAGGGGCTGCCTACGAGCAGTACTTC.

The chain carries TRBV20-1 and TRBJ2-1; D not certain. The CDR3 is 11 amino acids. The V end was cut by 5 bases, the J end by 5 bases, with 7 bases between. CDR1 DFQATT and CDR2 SNEGSKA come from the germline V gene (reference sequence). The CDR3 is CSAGSHNEQFF. CDR3 coding DNA: TGCAGTGCTGGATCTCACAATGAGCAGTTCTTC.

This clonotype was found once. This rearrangement joins TRBV7-2 to TRBJ1-2; possible D gene TRBD1, 6 bases. The V end was cut by 5 bases, the J end by 1 base, with 14 bases between. Germline CDR1 and CDR2: SGHTA and FQGNSA. The CDR3 has 15 amino acids. CDR3 residues: CASSPGGGHNYGYTF. The CDR3 nucleotides read TGTGCCAGCAGCCCGGGCGGGGGGCATAACTATGGCTACACCTTC.

As for this clonotype: The junction departs from germline at one end; a sequencing error may be responsible. V gene TRBV12-3 or TRBV12-4 combines with J gene TRBJ2-7; 13 positions match TRBD2. The CDR3 is 15 residues long. The chain's CDR3 is CASSGWTSGSHEEYF. The CDR3 DNA reads as TGTGCCAGCAGTGGCTGGACTAGCGGGAGCCACGAGGAGTACTTC.

Only one count was recorded for this clonotype. The chain couples TRBV12-3 or TRBV12-4 to TRBJ1-6; D is unclear. The CDR3 is 13 residues long. The V gene lost 0 bases and the J gene lost 10 bases, with 7 bases spanning the gap. The CDR3 nucleotides are TGTGCCAGCAGTTTAGCCCGTTGGTCACCCCTCCACTTT. It specifies CASSLARWSPLHF.

This clonotype was recorded at least ten times. This chain joins TRBV27 and TRBJ2-6; D is perhaps TRBD1 (6 bases). The CDR3 length is 18 residues. Trimming cost V 4 bases and J 2 bases, with 18 bases left between them. Germline CDR1 and CDR2: MNHEY and SMNVEV (reference sequence). CDR3 residues: CASSSPQGITAGANVLTF. CDR3 nucleotides: TGTGCCAGCAGTTCGCCACAGGGAATCACGGCTGGGGCCAACGTCCTGACTTTC.

This clonotype was counted once. The chain is built from TRBV29-1 and TRBJ2-4; possible D gene TRBD1, 5 bases. Per the germline V gene, CDR1 is SQVTM and CDR2 is ANQGSEA. Deletions cut 5 bases from V and 3 bases from J, with 11 bases between. This CDR3 has 13 amino acids. CDR3 sequence (DNA): TGCAGCGTTCTCCAGGGTGGCAAAAACATTCAGTACTTC. Translation gives CSVLQGGKNIQYF.

V and J are TRBV2 and TRBJ2-5; TRBD2 is a possible D gene (7 bases). The CDR3 is made up of 14 amino acids. Germline V gene lookup returns CDR1 SNHLY and CDR2 FYNNEI. V was clipped by 8 bases and J by 5 bases, with 18 bases between them. The CDR3 DNA reads TGTGCCAGCTTAGCTGGGGGGGCGCTTGAGACCCAGTACTTC. This sequence encodes CASLAGGALETQYF. Full variable domain (rest looked up from reference TRBV2 and TRBJ2-5): EPEVTQTPSHQVTQMGQEVILRCVPISNHLYFYWYRQILGQKVEFLVSFYNNEISEKSEIFDDQFSVERPDGSNFTLKIRSTKLEDSAMYFCASLAGGALETQYFGPGTRLLVL.

This rearrangement joins TRBV12-3 or TRBV12-4 to TRBJ2-1; D perhaps matches TRBD2 (7 bases). Judging by the DNA end, TRBJ2-7 fits better; the J call may be wrong. The CDR3 runs 16 residues. CDR3 amino acids: CASSTHGGRIYNEQYF. CDR3 DNA: TGTGCCAGCAGTACTCACGGGGGGCGCATATACAATGAGCAGTACTTC.

The rearrangement uses TRBV5-4 and TRBJ2-1, with D maybe TRBD1 (7 bases). The ends were cut back, 3 bases at V and 8 bases at J, with 15 bases in the middle. The CDR3 sequence is 14 residues long. The germline V gene has CDR1 SGHNT and CDR2 YYREEE (reference sequence). The DNA of the CDR3 is TGTGCCAGCAGCTCTCCGGACAGGAGGGATGAGCAGTTCTTC. It codes for CASSSPDRRDEQFF.

Of note for this clonotype: A junction boundary mismatches the germline segment, possibly from a read error. This chain joins TRBV18 and TRBJ2-7, with D perhaps given as TRBD1 or TRBD2 (5 bases each). Germline CDR1 is KGHSH and CDR2 is LQKENI. The CDR3 has 13 residues. This CDR3 reads CASAPPGLYEQYF. The CDR3 nucleotides read TGTGCCAGCGCACCACCGGGGCTCTACGAGCAGTACTTC.